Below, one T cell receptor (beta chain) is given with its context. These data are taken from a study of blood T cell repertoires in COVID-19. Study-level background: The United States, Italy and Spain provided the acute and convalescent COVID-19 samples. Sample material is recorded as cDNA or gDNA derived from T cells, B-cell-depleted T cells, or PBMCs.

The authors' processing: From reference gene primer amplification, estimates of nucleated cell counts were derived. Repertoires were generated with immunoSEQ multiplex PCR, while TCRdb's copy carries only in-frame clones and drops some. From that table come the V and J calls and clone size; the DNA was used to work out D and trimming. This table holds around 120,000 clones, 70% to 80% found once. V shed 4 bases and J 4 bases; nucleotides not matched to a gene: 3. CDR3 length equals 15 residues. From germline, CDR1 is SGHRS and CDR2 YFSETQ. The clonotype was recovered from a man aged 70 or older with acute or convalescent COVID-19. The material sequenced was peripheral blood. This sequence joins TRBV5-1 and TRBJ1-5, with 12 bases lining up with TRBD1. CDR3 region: CASSPGQGANQPQHF. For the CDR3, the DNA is TGCGCCAGCAGCCCGGGACAGGGGGCTAATCAGCCCCAGCATTTT.